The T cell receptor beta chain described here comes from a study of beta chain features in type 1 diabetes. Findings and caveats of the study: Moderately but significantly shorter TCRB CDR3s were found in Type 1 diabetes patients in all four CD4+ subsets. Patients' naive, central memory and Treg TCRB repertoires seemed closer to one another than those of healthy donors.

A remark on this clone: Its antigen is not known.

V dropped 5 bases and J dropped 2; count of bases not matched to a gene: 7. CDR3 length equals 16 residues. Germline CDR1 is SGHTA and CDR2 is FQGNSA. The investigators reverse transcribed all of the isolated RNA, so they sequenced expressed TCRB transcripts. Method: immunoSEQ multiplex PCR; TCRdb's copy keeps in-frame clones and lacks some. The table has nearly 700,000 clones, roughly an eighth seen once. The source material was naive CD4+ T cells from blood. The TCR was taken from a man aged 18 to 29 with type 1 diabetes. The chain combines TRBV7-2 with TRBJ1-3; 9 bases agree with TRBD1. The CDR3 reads CASSQGQGIPGNTIYF. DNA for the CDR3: TGTGCCAGCAGCCAGGGACAGGGTATTCCTGGAAACACCATATATTTT.